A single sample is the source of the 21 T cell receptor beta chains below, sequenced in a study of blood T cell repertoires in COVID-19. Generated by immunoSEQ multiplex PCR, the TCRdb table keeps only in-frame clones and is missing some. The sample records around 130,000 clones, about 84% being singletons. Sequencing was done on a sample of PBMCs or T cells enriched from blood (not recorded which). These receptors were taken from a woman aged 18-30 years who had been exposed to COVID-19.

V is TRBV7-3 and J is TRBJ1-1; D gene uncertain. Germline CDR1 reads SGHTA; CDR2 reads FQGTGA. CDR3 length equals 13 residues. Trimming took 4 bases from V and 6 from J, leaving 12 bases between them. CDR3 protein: CASSSLLGAEAFF. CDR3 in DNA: TGTGCCAGCAGCTCCCTATTGGGCGCTGAAGCTTTCTTT.

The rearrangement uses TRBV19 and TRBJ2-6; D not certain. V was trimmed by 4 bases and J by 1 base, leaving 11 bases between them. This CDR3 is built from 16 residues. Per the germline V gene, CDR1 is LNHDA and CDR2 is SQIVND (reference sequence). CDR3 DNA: TGTGCCAGTAGTACCGAAATGAGTTCTGGGGCCAACGTCCTGACTTTC. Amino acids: CASSTEMSSGANVLTF.

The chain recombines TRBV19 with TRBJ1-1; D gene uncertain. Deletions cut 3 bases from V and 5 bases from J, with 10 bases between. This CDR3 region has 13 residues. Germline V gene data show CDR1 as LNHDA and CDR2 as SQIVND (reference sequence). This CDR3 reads CASSIGERTEAFF. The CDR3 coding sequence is TGTGCCAGTAGTATCGGGGAAAGGACTGAAGCTTTCTTT. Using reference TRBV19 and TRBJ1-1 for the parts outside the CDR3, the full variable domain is DGGITQSPKYLFRKEGQNVTLSCEQNLNHDAMYWYRQDPGQGLRLIYYSQIVNDFQKGDIAEGYSVSREKKESFPLTVTSAQKNPTAFYLCASSIGERTEAFFGQGTRLTVV.

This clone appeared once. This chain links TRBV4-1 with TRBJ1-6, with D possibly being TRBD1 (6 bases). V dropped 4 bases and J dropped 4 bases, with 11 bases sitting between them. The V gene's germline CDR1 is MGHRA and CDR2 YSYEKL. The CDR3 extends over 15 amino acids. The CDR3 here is CASSPRTVYNSPLHF. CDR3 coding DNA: TGCGCCAGCAGCCCGCGGACAGTTTATAATTCACCCCTCCACTTT.

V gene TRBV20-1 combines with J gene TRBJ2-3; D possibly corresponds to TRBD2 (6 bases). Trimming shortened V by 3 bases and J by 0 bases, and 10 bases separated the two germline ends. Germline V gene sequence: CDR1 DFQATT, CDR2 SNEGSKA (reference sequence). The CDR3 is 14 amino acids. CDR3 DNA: TGCAGTGCTAGTCATAGCGGAAGCACAGATACGCAGTATTTT. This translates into CSASHSGSTDTQYF.

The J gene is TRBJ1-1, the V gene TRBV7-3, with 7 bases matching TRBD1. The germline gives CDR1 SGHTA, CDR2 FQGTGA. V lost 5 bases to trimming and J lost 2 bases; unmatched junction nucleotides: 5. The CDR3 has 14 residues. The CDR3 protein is CASSLDRINTEAFF. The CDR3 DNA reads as TGTGCCAGCAGCCTGGACAGGATCAACACTGAAGCTTTCTTT.

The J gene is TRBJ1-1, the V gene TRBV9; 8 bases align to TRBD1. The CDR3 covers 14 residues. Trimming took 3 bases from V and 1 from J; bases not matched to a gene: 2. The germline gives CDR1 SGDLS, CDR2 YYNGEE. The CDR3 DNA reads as TGTGCCAGCAGCGACGGGACAGGGAACACTGAAGCTTTCTTT. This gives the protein CASSDGTGNTEAFF.

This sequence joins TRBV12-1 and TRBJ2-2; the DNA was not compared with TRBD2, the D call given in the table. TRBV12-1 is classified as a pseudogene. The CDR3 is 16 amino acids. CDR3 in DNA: TGTGCCAGCAGCTTTGTTGCAGCCGGGGGCACCGGGGAGCTGTTTTTT. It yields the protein CASSFVAAGGTGELFF.

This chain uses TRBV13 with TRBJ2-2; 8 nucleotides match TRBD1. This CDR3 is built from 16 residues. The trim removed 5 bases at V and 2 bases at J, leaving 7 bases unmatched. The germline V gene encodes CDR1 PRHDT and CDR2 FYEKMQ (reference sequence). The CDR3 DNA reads TGTGCCAGCAGCCTAAGGACAGGGCCTAACACCGGGGAGCTGTTTTTT. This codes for CASSLRTGPNTGELFF.

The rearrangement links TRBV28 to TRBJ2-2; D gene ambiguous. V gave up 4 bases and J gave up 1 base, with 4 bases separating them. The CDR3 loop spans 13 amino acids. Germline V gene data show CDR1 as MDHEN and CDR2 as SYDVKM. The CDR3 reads CASSYQNTGELFF. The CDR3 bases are TGTGCCAGCAGTTATCAGAACACCGGGGAGCTGTTTTTT.

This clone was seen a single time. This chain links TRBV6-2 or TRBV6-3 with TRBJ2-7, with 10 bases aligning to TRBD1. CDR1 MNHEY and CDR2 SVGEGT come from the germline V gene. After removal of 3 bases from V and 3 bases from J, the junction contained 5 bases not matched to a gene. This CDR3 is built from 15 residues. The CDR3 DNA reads TGTGCCAGCAGTTATTGGGACAGGGGCGGCTACGAGCAGTACTTC. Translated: CASSYWDRGGYEQYF.

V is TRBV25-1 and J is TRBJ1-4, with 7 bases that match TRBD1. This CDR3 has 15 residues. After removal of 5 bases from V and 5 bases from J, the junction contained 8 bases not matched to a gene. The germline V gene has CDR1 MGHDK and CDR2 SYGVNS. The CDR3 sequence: CASSPDRVGNEKLFF. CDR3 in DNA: TGTGCCAGCAGTCCTGACAGGGTGGGAAATGAAAAACTGTTTTTT. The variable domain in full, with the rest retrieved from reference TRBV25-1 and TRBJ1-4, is EADIYQTPRYLVIGTGKKITLECSQTMGHDKMYWYQQDPGMELHLIHYSYGVNSTEKGDLSSESTVSRIRTEHFPLTLESARPSHTSQYLCASSPDRVGNEKLFFGSGTQLSVL.

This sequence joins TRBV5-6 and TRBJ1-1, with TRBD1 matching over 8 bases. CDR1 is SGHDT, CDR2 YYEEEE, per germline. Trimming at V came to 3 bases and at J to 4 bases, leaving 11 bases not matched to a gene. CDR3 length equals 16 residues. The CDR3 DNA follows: TGTGCCAGCAGCTCTTGGGCAGGGGGCCGAGGCACTGAAGCTTTCTTT. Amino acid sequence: CASSSWAGGRGTEAFF.

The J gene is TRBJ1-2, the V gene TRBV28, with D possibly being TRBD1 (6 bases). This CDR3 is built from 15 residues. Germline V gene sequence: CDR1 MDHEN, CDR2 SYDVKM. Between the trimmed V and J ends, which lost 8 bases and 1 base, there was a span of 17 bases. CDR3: CASGEQGAVNYGYTF. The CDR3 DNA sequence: TGTGCCAGCGGGGAACAGGGCGCCGTTAACTATGGCTACACCTTC.

The CDR3 is CASSSGLLAYVEETQYF. As DNA, the CDR3 is TGTGCCAGCAGCTCGGGACTCTTAGCTTATGTGGAAGAGACCCAGTACTTC. The chain carries TRBV5-5 and TRBJ2-5; tentative D call: TRBD2 (6 bases). The V gene's germline CDR1 is SGHKS and CDR2 YYEKEE (reference sequence). The CDR3 spans 17 residues. The V end lost 3 bases, the J end lost 3 bases, and 21 bases lay between the germline ends.

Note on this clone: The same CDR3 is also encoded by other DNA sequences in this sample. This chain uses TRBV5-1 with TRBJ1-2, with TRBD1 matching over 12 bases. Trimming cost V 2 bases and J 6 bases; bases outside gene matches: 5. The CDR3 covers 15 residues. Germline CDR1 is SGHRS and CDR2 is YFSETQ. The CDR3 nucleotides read TGCGCCAGCAGCTTAGAGGGACAGGGGGCCGATGGCTACACCTTC. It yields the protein CASSLEGQGADGYTF.

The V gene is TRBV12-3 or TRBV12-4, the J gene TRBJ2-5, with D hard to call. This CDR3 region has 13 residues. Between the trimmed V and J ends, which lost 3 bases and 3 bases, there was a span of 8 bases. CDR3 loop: CASSFVPEETQYF. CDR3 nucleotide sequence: TGTGCCAGCAGTTTTGTGCCAGAAGAGACCCAGTACTTC.

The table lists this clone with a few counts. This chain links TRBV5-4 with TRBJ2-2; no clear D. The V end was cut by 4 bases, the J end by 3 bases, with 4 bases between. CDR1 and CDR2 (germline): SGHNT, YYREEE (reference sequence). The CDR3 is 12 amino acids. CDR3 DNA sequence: TGTGCCAGCAGCCGGGACACCGGGGAGCTGTTTTTT. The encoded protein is CASSRDTGELFF. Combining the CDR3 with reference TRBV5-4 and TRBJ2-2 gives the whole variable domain ETGVTQSPTHLIKTRGQQVTLRCSSQSGHNTVSWYQQALGQGPQFIFQYYREEENGRGNFPPRFSGLQFPNYSSELNVNALELDDSALYLCASSRDTGELFFGEGSRLTVL.

CDR3 residues: CASSQDWGQGREQYF. As DNA, the CDR3 is TGTGCCAGCAGCCAAGATTGGGGACAGGGCCGCGAGCAGTACTTC. The chain is built from TRBV14 and TRBJ2-7; 9 bases map to TRBD1. Germline trimming cut 0 bases from V and 6 bases from J; bases unmatched to any gene: 6. The CDR3 is made up of 15 amino acids. Germline values: CDR1 SGHDN, CDR2 FVKESK.

The CDR3 protein is CASGQGIRDGELFF. CDR3 bases: TGTGCCAGCGGACAGGGAATCAGGGACGGGGAGCTGTTTTTT. This chain joins TRBV19 and TRBJ2-2, with 8 bases identical to TRBD1. Germline V gene sequence: CDR1 LNHDA, CDR2 SQIVND (reference sequence). The CDR3 runs to 14 residues. The trim removed 9 bases at V and 7 bases at J, leaving 10 bases unmatched.

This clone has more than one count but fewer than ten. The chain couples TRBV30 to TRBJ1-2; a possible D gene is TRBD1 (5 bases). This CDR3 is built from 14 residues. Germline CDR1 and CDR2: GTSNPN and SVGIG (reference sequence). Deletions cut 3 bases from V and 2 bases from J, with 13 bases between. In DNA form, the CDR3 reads TGTGCCTGGAGGGGTCTGACAGCAAACTATGGCTACACCTTC. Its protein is CAWRGLTANYGYTF.